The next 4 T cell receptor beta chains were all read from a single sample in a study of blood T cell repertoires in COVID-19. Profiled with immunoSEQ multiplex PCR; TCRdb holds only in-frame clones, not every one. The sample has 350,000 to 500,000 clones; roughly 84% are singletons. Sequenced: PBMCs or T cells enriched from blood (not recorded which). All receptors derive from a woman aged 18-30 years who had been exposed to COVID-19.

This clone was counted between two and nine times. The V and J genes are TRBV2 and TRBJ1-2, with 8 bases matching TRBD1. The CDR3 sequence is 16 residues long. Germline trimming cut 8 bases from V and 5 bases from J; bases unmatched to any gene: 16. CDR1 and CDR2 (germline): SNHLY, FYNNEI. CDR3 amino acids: CASSLIRSGGRYGYTF. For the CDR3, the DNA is TGTGCCAGCTCGCTCATACGATCAGGGGGCAGGTATGGCTACACCTTC.

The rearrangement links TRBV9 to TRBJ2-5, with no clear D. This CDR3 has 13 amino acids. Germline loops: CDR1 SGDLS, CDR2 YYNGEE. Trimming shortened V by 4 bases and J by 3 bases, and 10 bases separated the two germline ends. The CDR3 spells CASSLSPEETQYF. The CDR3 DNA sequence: TGTGCCAGCAGCCTGAGCCCTGAAGAGACCCAGTACTTC.

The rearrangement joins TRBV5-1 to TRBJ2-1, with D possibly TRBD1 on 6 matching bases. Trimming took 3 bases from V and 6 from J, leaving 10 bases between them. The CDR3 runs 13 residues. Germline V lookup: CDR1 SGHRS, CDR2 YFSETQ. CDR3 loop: CASSSGQTNEQFF. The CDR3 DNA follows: TGCGCCAGCAGCTCCGGACAGACCAATGAGCAGTTCTTC.

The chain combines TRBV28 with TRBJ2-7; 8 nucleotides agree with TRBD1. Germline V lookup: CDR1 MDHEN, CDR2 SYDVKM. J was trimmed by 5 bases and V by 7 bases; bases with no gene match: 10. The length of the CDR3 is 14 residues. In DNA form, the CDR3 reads TGTGCCAGCACCCCGGACAGGGTTTCGAACGAGCAGTACTTC. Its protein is CASTPDRVSNEQYF.